These T cell receptor beta chains were read from a single sample in a study of cytomegalovirus exposure and HLA in healthy donors. Produced via immunoSEQ multiplex PCR; TCRdb's table is partial and in-frame only. The repertoire consists of fewer than 55,000 clones, with about 70% occurring once and the leading ten covering around 21%. Sequenced material: PBMCs. Source of these receptors: a woman aged 45 to 65 in good health and CMV-seropositive. Both conserved end residues are part of each CDR3. Fields, in order: clone size, D gene, V gene, J gene, CDR3 DNA, CDR3 protein. The D gene is left open where the match is weak. Clone size is given for some rows only: seen once, a few or many times, or a class if the clone is expanded.

NA	NA	TRBV21-1	TRBJ1-5	TGTGCCAGCAGCACGTCGACAGGAATAAGCAATCAGCCCCAGCATTTT	CASSTSTGISNQPQHF
NA	TRBD2	TRBV5-8	TRBJ2-7	TGTGCCAGCAGCTTTACCCGGACTAGCGGGACTACCTACGAGCAGTACTTC	CASSFTRTSGTTYEQYF
NA	TRBD1	TRBV6-5	TRBJ1-6	TGTGCCAGCAGTGCGGACAGGAGAGATAATTCACCCCTCCACTTT	CASSADRRDNSPLHF
NA	TRBD1	TRBV2	TRBJ2-1	TGTGCCAGCAGCCGGACAGGGATAGAGGAGCAGTTCTTC	CASSRTGIEEQFF
few	NA	TRBV7-9	TRBJ1-4	TGTGCCAGCAGCTTAGTTAACGGAGGAAAACTGTTTTTT	CASSLVNGGKLFF
NA	TRBD2	TRBV19	TRBJ2-7	TGTGCCAGTAGTCCACGGACTAGCGGGAGGTACGAGCAGTACTTC	CASSPRTSGRYEQYF
NA	TRBD2	TRBV5-1	TRBJ2-2	TGCGCCAGCAGCTTGGATGGGGGGGCCGGGGAGCTGTTTTTT	CASSLDGGAGELFF
NA	NA	TRBV19	TRBJ1-1	TGTGCCAGTAGTAGCGAGTTCCGGACTGAAGCTTTCTTT	CASSSEFRTEAFF
NA	TRBD1	TRBV30	TRBJ2-5	TGTGCCTGGAGGGTAACAGGGGCTCAAGAGACCCAGTACTTC	CAWRVTGAQETQYF
once	TRBD2	TRBV7-2	TRBJ2-5	TGTGCCAGCAGCCAGCGGGATAGCGGGGGAAAAGAGACCCAGTACTTC	CASSQRDSGGKETQYF
NA	TRBD2	TRBV7-9	TRBJ2-3	TGTGCCAGCAGCCGAGTGCGGGAGTCAGATACGCAGTATTTT	CASSRVRESDTQYF